The 10 T cell receptor beta chains below were found in one sample sequenced in a study of blood T cell repertoires in COVID-19. Only in-frame clones appear in the TCRdb table, and some are missing; sequencing was by immunoSEQ multiplex PCR. Altogether more than 300,000 clones are present, roughly 90% being singletons, with the ten largest covering approximately 4.1%. The source material was PBMCs or T cells enriched from blood (not recorded which). The source is a woman younger than 45 who had been exposed to COVID-19.

V and J are TRBV19 and TRBJ2-1; 7 bases line up with TRBD1. Trimming removed 9 bases from V and 0 bases from J; junction bases left unmatched: 5. CDR3 length equals 14 residues. CDR1 LNHDA and CDR2 SQIVND come from the germline V gene (reference sequence). In DNA form, the CDR3 reads TGTGCCAGCTGGACAGGAGGCTCCTACAATGAGCAGTTCTTC. This gives the protein CASWTGGSYNEQFF.

This sequence joins TRBV19 and TRBJ1-4, with TRBD1 matching 8 bases. The CDR3 sequence is 15 residues long. In germline, CDR1 is LNHDA, CDR2 SQIVND (reference sequence). With V trimmed by 2 bases and J by 5 bases, 4 bases remained unmatched. This CDR3 is CASSIRTGTNEKLFF. DNA of the CDR3: TGTGCCAGTAGTATACGGACAGGGACGAATGAAAAACTGTTTTTT.

The V gene is TRBV10-3, the J gene TRBJ2-3; TRBD2 aligns across 7 bases. Germline V gene sequence: CDR1 ENHRY, CDR2 SYGVKD. This CDR3 is built from 15 residues. Trimming took 3 bases from V and 4 from J; bases not matched to a gene: 7. The CDR3 region is CAISDRGGSADTQYF. CDR3 DNA: TGTGCCATCAGTGATCGCGGGGGTAGTGCAGATACGCAGTATTTT.

The genes are TRBV5-1 and TRBJ1-4; no clear D. V lost 0 bases to trimming and J lost 8 bases, with 11 bases between them. Germline lookup yields CDR1 SGHRS and CDR2 YFSETQ. The CDR3 contains 14 residues. The chain's CDR3 is CASSLAEGAEKLFF. The CDR3 DNA follows: TGCGCCAGCAGCTTGGCCGAGGGAGCAGAAAAACTGTTTTTT.

The V and J genes are TRBV5-1 and TRBJ2-3; 11 bases line up with TRBD2. Germline V gene sequence: CDR1 SGHRS, CDR2 YFSETQ. V shed 6 bases, J shed 3 bases, and the junction held 3 bases outside the gene matches. The CDR3 is 14 residues long. CDR3 sequence reads: CASTGLAGTDTQYF. DNA of the CDR3: TGCGCCAGCACCGGACTAGCGGGTACAGATACGCAGTATTTT. The entire variable domain, with the rest obtained from reference TRBV5-1 and TRBJ2-3, is as follows: KAGVTQTPRYLIKTRGQQVTLSCSPISGHRSVSWYQQTPGQGLQFLFEYFSETQRNKGNFPGRFSGRQFSNSRSEMNVSTLELGDSALYLCASTGLAGTDTQYFGPGTRLTVL.

In its sample, this clone was seen once. The chain combines TRBV5-1 with TRBJ1-1; 7 positions agree with TRBD1. The CDR3 contains 17 residues. Germline CDR1 SGHRS, CDR2 YFSETQ. With V trimmed by 4 bases and J by 1 base, 13 bases remained unmatched. CDR3 in amino acids: CASSQKPRDSGNTEAFF. DNA for the CDR3: TGCGCCAGCAGCCAGAAACCCAGGGACAGCGGGAACACTGAAGCTTTCTTT.

This clone was recorded once. The rearrangement links TRBV29-1 to TRBJ2-3; D possibly corresponds to TRBD2 (5 bases). Trimming cost V 4 bases and J 2 bases, with 16 bases left between them. The CDR3 has 15 amino acids. Germline V lookup: CDR1 SQVTM, CDR2 ANQGSEA. The CDR3 loop is CSVVGVLAHTDTQYF. The CDR3 DNA reads TGCAGCGTTGTGGGAGTTCTCGCCCACACAGATACGCAGTATTTT.

The chain is built from TRBV18 and TRBJ2-7; D is possibly TRBD1 (6 bases). V lost 3 bases and J lost 2, with 11 bases in between. Germline V lookup: CDR1 KGHSH, CDR2 LQKENI. This CDR3 spans 14 amino acids. Here the CDR3 reads CASSPMTGTYEQYF. CDR3 coding DNA: TGTGCCAGCTCACCGATGACAGGTACCTACGAGCAGTACTTC.

The chain joins TRBV5-1 to TRBJ1-2; no reliable D call. The CDR3 runs 12 residues. Trimming removed 4 bases at V and 8 bases at J, with 12 bases between. CDR1 is SGHRS and CDR2 is YFSETQ in the germline V gene. The CDR3 region has the DNA TGCGCCAGCAGCGAGGACCCGGGGGGCTACACCTTC. Translating gives CASSEDPGGYTF.

The table lists this clone with a count of one. The DNA of the CDR3 is TGCGCCAGCAGCTTCGCCGGGACTGCGGGCCAGCCCCAGCATTTT. It is translated as CASSFAGTAGQPQHF. The rearrangement links TRBV5-1 to TRBJ1-5, with D perhaps matching TRBD1 (5 bases). This CDR3 has 15 amino acids. Trimming left V 2 bases short and J 7 bases short, with 16 bases between. Germline values: CDR1 SGHRS, CDR2 YFSETQ. Looking up the rest from reference TRBV5-1 and TRBJ1-5 gives the full variable domain: KAGVTQTPRYLIKTRGQQVTLSCSPISGHRSVSWYQQTPGQGLQFLFEYFSETQRNKGNFPGRFSGRQFSNSRSEMNVSTLELGDSALYLCASSFAGTAGQPQHFGDGTRLSIL.